Listed below are T cell receptor beta chains from one sample, sequenced in a study of T cell repertoires in cytomegalovirus infection. TCRdb independently ran MiXCR on the reads; one entry per CDR3 protein. This sample has 150,000 to 200,000 distinct CDR3 sequences, with roughly 9.8% found just once. Sequencing used PBMCs. Receptors originate from a human donor in good health (CMV status not recorded). Some clones in this sample may be carry-over from other donors' samples. CDR3s include the opening cysteine and the closing phenylalanine or tryptophan. A D gene is named only where the DNA matches it firmly. Rows give clone size only sometimes, using once, few, many, or a class for an expanded clone.

J gene	V gene	clone size	D gene	CDR3 DNA	CDR3 protein
TRBJ1-6	TRBV7-6	many	-	TGTGCCAGCAGCTTACCTGGGGAAAATTCACCCCTCCACTTT	CASSLPGENSPLHF
TRBJ1-1	TRBV28	-	-	TGTGCCAGCAGTTTACAGAGTCTGAACACTGAAGCTTTCTTT	CASSLQSLNTEAFF
TRBJ1-1	TRBV28	many	TRBD1	TGTGCCAGCAGTTCTAGACAGGGGGTCACTGAAGCTTTCTTT	CASSSRQGVTEAFF
TRBJ1-6	TRBV6-2/TRBV6-3	many	TRBD1	TGTGCCAGCAGTTACTCCTCCTGGGGGACAGGGAGTAATTCACCCCTCCACTTT	CASSYSSWGTGSNSPLHF
TRBJ1-5	TRBV7-2	many	-	TGTGCCAGCAGCCCTCGCGGGGGCTCGCTGCCCCAGCATTTT	CASSPRGGSLPQHF
TRBJ2-5	TRBV11-2	-	TRBD1	TGTGCCAGCAGCCGGACCGGGACAGGGGGCAGGGAGACCCAGTACTTC	CASSRTGTGGRETQYF
TRBJ2-1	TRBV20-1	many	TRBD2	TGCAGTGCTGACACCGGGACTAGAATGAACAATGAGCAGTTCTTC	CSADTGTRMNNEQFF
TRBJ1-5	TRBV7-2	many	-	TGTGCCAGCAGCCCCGGGGGGGGGGGATTGGGTCAGCCCCAGCATTTT	CASSPGGGGLGQPQHF
TRBJ2-7	TRBV28	-	TRBD1	TGTGCCAGCAGGGGATGGGACAGTGCCTACGAGCAGTACTTC	CASRGWDSAYEQYF
TRBJ2-3	TRBV29-1	few	TRBD2	TGCAGCTTCACGGGACTAGCGGGAGTGGATACGCAGTATTTT	CSFTGLAGVDTQYF
TRBJ1-1	TRBV5-4	-	-	TGTGCCAGCAGCTTGGATCCTCAAGGTACTGAAGCTTTCTTT	CASSLDPQGTEAFF
TRBJ2-2	TRBV5-4	many	-	TGTGCCAGCAGCTTGGAGGGGAACACCGGGGAGCTGTTTTTT	CASSLEGNTGELFF
TRBJ2-1	TRBV6-2/TRBV6-3	few	TRBD1	TGTGCCAGCAGCCGACAGGGTGGCTACAATGAGCAGTTCTTC	CASSRQGGYNEQFF
TRBJ1-1	TRBV18	few	-	TGTGCCAGCTCACCAGAACACATGAACACTGAAGCTTTCTTT	CASSPEHMNTEAFF
TRBJ1-4	TRBV7-2	many	-	TGTGCCAGCAGCTTAATTACTAATGAAAAACTGTTTTTT	CASSLITNEKLFF
TRBJ2-1	TRBV6-4	many	TRBD1	TGTGCCAGCCAAGAAAGGGCAGGGGGCAACAATGAGCAGTTCTTC	CASQERAGGNNEQFF
TRBJ2-1	TRBV5-3	-	-	TGTGCCAGCAGCCCACTCGGGACGAGCTCCTACAATAAGCAGTTCTTC	CASSPLGTSSYNKQFF
TRBJ2-7	TRBV14	many	TRBD1	TGTGCCAGCAGCCAGAAGATCGGGACAGGGCCTTCTCGCACCTACGAGCAGTACTTC	CASSQKIGTGPSRTYEQYF
TRBJ2-3	TRBV4-2	few	TRBD2	TGTGCCAGCAGCCTAAAGCGGGAGGAGGATACGCAGTATTTT	CASSLKREEDTQYF
TRBJ1-6	TRBV28	-	TRBD1	TGTGCCAGCAGTTCAGGGGGAGGGAATTCACCCCTCCACTTT	CASSSGGGNSPLHF
TRBJ2-3	TRBV6-2/TRBV6-3	many	-	TGTGCCAGCAGGACTATTGACAGACCCACAGATACGCAGTATTTT	CASRTIDRPTDTQYF
TRBJ2-3	TRBV11-2	many	-	TGTGCCAGCAGCTTATCGGGGAGCGGCGGGACAGATACGCAGTATTTT	CASSLSGSGGTDTQYF
TRBJ1-6	TRBV12-3/TRBV12-4	many	-	TGTGCCAGCAGTTTAGGGGGGGATTCACCCCTCCACTTT	CASSLGGDSPLHF
TRBJ2-1	TRBV7-3	many	TRBD1	TGTGCCAGCAGCTTAATGGGACAGGGGAAGATCTATGAGCAGTTCTTC	CASSLMGQGKIYEQFF
TRBJ1-1	TRBV5-1	few	-	TGCGCCAGCAGCTTTGGACAAACTGAAGCTTTCTTT	CASSFGQTEAFF
TRBJ1-1	TRBV6-5	-	-	TGTGCCAGCAGTTACTCTTGGGACACGGTGAACACTGAAGCTTTCTTT	CASSYSWDTVNTEAFF
TRBJ2-2	TRBV11-2	many	TRBD2	TGTGCCAGCAGCTCAACCAATAGCGGGAGGCGTGACGGGGAGCTGTTTTTT	CASSSTNSGRRDGELFF
TRBJ1-1	TRBV4-3	many	-	TGCGCCAGCAGCCAAGAAAGGCAGACTATGAACACTGAAGCTTTCTTT	CASSQERQTMNTEAFF
TRBJ1-5	TRBV4-3	few	-	TGCGCCAGCAGCCAAGCCATGGGGCGGCCGCAGCATTTT	CASSQAMGRPQHF
TRBJ2-1	TRBV28	few	-	TGTGCCAGCAGTTCCCCGGTTGGCAGCGGTCTTTACAATGAGCAGTTCTTC	CASSSPVGSGLYNEQFF
TRBJ2-2	TRBV6-4	few	-	TGTGCCAGCAGTTACAGTGAACTGGGGGAGCTGTTTTTT	CASSYSELGELFF
TRBJ2-1	TRBV7-2	many	-	TGTGCCAGCAGCCCCTCTAATAATGAGCAGTTCTTC	CASSPSNNEQFF
TRBJ2-1	TRBV9	few	-	TGTGCCAGCAGCGTGGGAAGCTCCTACAATGAGCAGTTCTTC	CASSVGSSYNEQFF
TRBJ2-3	TRBV18	few	-	TGTGCCAGCTCAGCAGTCACAGATACGCAGTATTTT	CASSAVTDTQYF
TRBJ1-5	TRBV6-1	many	-	TGTGCCAGCAGGGACGTTCCAGGGTATAGCAATCAGCCCCAGCATTTT	CASRDVPGYSNQPQHF
TRBJ2-1	TRBV28	many	-	TGTGCCAGCAGTCCGGGACTTGGGCAGTTCTTC	CASSPGLGQFF
TRBJ2-3	TRBV5-1	-	TRBD2	TGCGCCAGCAGCATAGGACTAGCATCTGCAGATACGCAGTATTTT	CASSIGLASADTQYF
TRBJ1-5	TRBV20-1	-	-	TGCAGTGCTAGAGTCCCGAATCAGCCCCAGCATTTT	CSARVPNQPQHF
TRBJ2-2	TRBV29-1	-	-	TGCAGCGTTCTAACCTCGCCGGGGAACACCGGGGAGCTGTTTTTT	CSVLTSPGNTGELFF
TRBJ1-1	TRBV18	few	-	TGTGCCAGCTCACCAGAAAGGGCCCGGCTTGAAGCTTTCTTT	CASSPERARLEAFF
TRBJ1-2	TRBV28	many	-	TGTGCCAGCAGCCCGGATGGATTAGTTGGCTACACCTTC	CASSPDGLVGYTF
TRBJ1-2	TRBV29-1	few	-	TGCAGCGTTGAACCCAGGGCTACTCTTAATGGCTACACCTTC	CSVEPRATLNGYTF
TRBJ1-5	TRBV28	many	-	TGTGCCAGCGTGGAGGGTGGGTCAGGTCAGCCCCAGCATTTT	CASVEGGSGQPQHF
TRBJ2-7	TRBV14	-	-	TGTGCCAGCAGAATCACAGGAAACTACGAGCAGTACTTC	CASRITGNYEQYF
TRBJ1-3	TRBV19	few	-	TGTGCCAGTAGTCTACCTCGACAGCTCTCTGGAAACACCATATATTTT	CASSLPRQLSGNTIYF
TRBJ1-1	TRBV28	many	-	TGTGCCAGCAGTTTACGGATGGGAGCAAACACTGAAGCTTTCTTT	CASSLRMGANTEAFF
TRBJ1-3	TRBV29-1	-	TRBD1	TGCAGCGTTGCACAGGGGGCTGGAAACACCATATATTTT	CSVAQGAGNTIYF
TRBJ2-1	TRBV5-5	few	TRBD2	TGTGCCAGCAGCTTGGCCTCTAGCGGGAGCTATGAGCAGTTCTTC	CASSLASSGSYEQFF
TRBJ2-1	TRBV5-6	many	-	TGTGCCAGCAGCTTGGCTGTGGACAGCTCCTACAATGAGCAGTTCTTC	CASSLAVDSSYNEQFF
TRBJ1-2	TRBV4-1	few	-	TGCGCCAGCAGCCCAGCCCGCCTCGACTATGGCTACACCTTC	CASSPARLDYGYTF
TRBJ1-1	TRBV12-3/TRBV12-4	many	-	TGTGCCAGCAGTTTCAAGGTGAACACTGAAGCTTTCTTT	CASSFKVNTEAFF
TRBJ1-1	TRBV7-2	many	TRBD1	TGTGCCAGCAGTTGGACAGGGGCGGCGAAGACTGAAGCTTTCTTT	CASSWTGAAKTEAFF
TRBJ1-2	TRBV6-5	many	-	TGTGCCAGCGGCCACGGGAATGGCTACACCTTC	CASGHGNGYTF
TRBJ2-5	TRBV5-4	few	TRBD2	TGTGCCAGCAGCCTTCCCTCTAGCGGGGTGGAGACCCAGTACTTC	CASSLPSSGVETQYF